This T cell receptor (beta chain) appears in the sequencing data of a study of T cells in Graves' hyperthyroidism and ophthalmopathy. Study as a whole: Upon initial diagnosis and before any treatment, peripheral blood was collected.

General study points: Blood also showed most of the thyroid clonotypes that were expanded above 0.001.

The CDR3 runs to 14 residues. V gave up 6 bases and J gave up 0 bases, with 10 bases separating them. Germline CDR1 reads LNHDA; CDR2 reads SQIVND (reference sequence). This clonotype turned up a few times. Its antigen remains unidentified. The CDR3 regions of TCR beta were amplified from RNA transcripts. Using the HTBI primer set, a first-round RT-PCR was run on the TCR CDR3. TCRdb reprocessed the multiplex PCR reads with MiXCR, giving one entry per CDR3 protein. The repertoire includes 250,000 to 300,000 distinct CDR3 sequences, roughly 14% of them detected once, and 7.5% to 8% sits in the top ten. Diagnosis of hyperthyroidism was new in patients aged 18 to 65, and its duration was under 2 months. Patients showing uncontrolled infection, other autoimmune disease, pregnancy or lactation were ineligible.

The sequence was obtained from a woman aged 25 to 39 with Graves' hyperthyroidism that later progressed to Graves' ophthalmopathy. The chain carries TRBV19 and TRBJ2-3; D is possibly TRBD2 (5 bases). Input material: blood. The CDR3: CASRPSHSTDTQYF. The CDR3 DNA sequence: TGTGCCAGTAGGCCTAGCCATAGCACAGATACGCAGTATTTT.